This TCR beta chain emerged from a study of blood T cells in healthy people across ages. With a J-beta primer mix and a sample-barcoded 5' primer, a second PCR ran about 7 to 12 cycles. Template switching added a 12-random-nucleotide identifier to every cDNA molecule. One entry per CDR3 protein, called by TCRdb with MiXCR from the 5' RACE reads. The sample records 700,000 or so distinct CDR3 sequences, approximately 22% being singletons. Donor samples were obtained from healthy Caucasian individuals from Russia, aged about 6 to 95. The germline CDR1 and CDR2 sequences are MNHEY and SVGAGI. The CDR3 is made up of 14 amino acids. V shed 5 bases and J 5 bases; nucleotides not matched to a gene: 7.

The chain uses TRBV6-5 and TRBJ1-2, with 8 bases identical to TRBD1. This sequence originates from a man aged 65 to 79 in good health. The sample taken for sequencing was blood. The CDR3 coding sequence is TGTGCCAGCAGTGACAGGGGAACGCGGTATGGCTACACCTTC. This gives the protein CASSDRGTRYGYTF.